This entry lists 23 T cell receptor beta chains sequenced from one sample in a study of blood T cell repertoires in COVID-19. The repertoire was sequenced with immunoSEQ multiplex PCR; TCRdb's copy has only in-frame clones and lacks some. The data contain around 310,000 clones, roughly 90% of them seen just once; the ten biggest clones take up roughly 1%. The specimen sequenced was peripheral blood. The receptors originated from a woman aged 40 to 49 with COVID-19, enrolled during active disease.

Concerning this clone itself: Other DNA sequences in the sample encode the same CDR3. The V and J genes are TRBV6-5 and TRBJ1-1, with D unclear. The V gene lost 5 bases and the J gene lost 1 base, with 5 bases spanning the gap. The CDR3 has 12 amino acids. Germline-derived CDR1 and CDR2 are MNHEY and SVGAGI. The CDR3 protein is CASSPGNTEAFF. Here the CDR3 DNA reads TGTGCCAGCAGTCCAGGGAACACTGAAGCTTTCTTT.

CDR3 loop: CASSGTDSLEGYGYTF. CDR3 sequence (DNA): TGTGCCAGCAGTGGGACAGACTCGCTGGAAGGGTATGGCTACACCTTC. V usage is TRBV6-1 and J usage is TRBJ1-2; TRBD1 might be the D (6 bases). The CDR3 is 16 amino acids. Trimming stripped 4 bases from V and 5 bases from J, with 20 bases between. The germline V gene encodes CDR1 MNHNS and CDR2 SASEGT.

This chain connects TRBV5-4 to TRBJ1-1; no reliable D call. V shed 0 bases and J shed 4 bases, with 10 bases lying between them. The CDR3 is made up of 14 amino acids. Germline CDR1 SGHNT, CDR2 YYREEE (reference sequence). The CDR3, as DNA: TGTGCCAGCAGCTTGGGGGTTGGGAGCACTGAAGCTTTCTTT. Translated, it gives CASSLGVGSTEAFF.

J is TRBJ1-2 and V is TRBV7-9, with D possibly matching TRBD1 (6 bases). The length of the CDR3 is 13 residues. Deletions cut 7 bases from V and 8 bases from J, with 17 bases between. CDR1 is SEHNR and CDR2 is FQNEAQ in the germline V gene (reference sequence). The CDR3 region has the DNA TGTGCCAGCAACCCTTGGGACACTGAGGGCTACACCTTC. Protein: CASNPWDTEGYTF.

In this sample, this clone turned up once. The V call is TRBV18, the J call TRBJ1-1, with TRBD1 identical over 7 bases. Germline-derived CDR1 and CDR2 are KGHSH and LQKENI. This CDR3 has 14 amino acids. The V and J ends lost 3 bases and 3 bases, in that order; junction bases with no gene match: 4. This CDR3 is CASSPTGSDTEAFF. CDR3 nucleotide sequence: TGTGCCAGCTCACCGACAGGGTCAGACACTGAAGCTTTCTTT. Using reference TRBV18 and TRBJ1-1 for the parts outside the CDR3, the full variable domain is NAGVMQNPRHLVRRRGQEARLRCSPMKGHSHVYWYRQLPEEGLKFMVYLQKENIIDESGMPKERFSAEFPKEGPSILRIQQVVRGDSAAYFCASSPTGSDTEAFFGQGTRLTVV.

Details on this clone: Within the sample, other DNA sequences also encode this same CDR3. This chain uses TRBV28 with TRBJ1-2, with D unresolved. CDR1 and CDR2 from the germline V gene are MDHEN and SYDVKM. V was pared by 5 bases and J by 7 bases, with 11 bases between. The CDR3 covers 12 residues. CDR3 DNA: TGTGCCAGCAGTCTTCGCGGTGGTGGCTACACCTTC. It translates to CASSLRGGGYTF.

V is TRBV18 and J is TRBJ1-5; 10 bases are a match to TRBD1. The CDR3 consists of 13 residues. Germline V gene data show CDR1 as KGHSH and CDR2 as LQKENI. Germline trimming cut 5 bases from V and 5 bases from J; bases unmatched to any gene: 0. CDR3: CASSGTGDQPQHF. In DNA form, the CDR3 reads TGTGCCAGCTCAGGGACAGGGGATCAGCCCCAGCATTTT.

The chain uses TRBV9 and TRBJ1-3, with D tentatively TRBD1 (5 bases). V was cut by 3 bases and J by 6 bases, with 22 bases left in between. The CDR3 loop spans 17 amino acids. Germline loops: CDR1 SGDLS, CDR2 YYNGEE. This CDR3 reads CASSARPAGGSQNTIYF. The CDR3 DNA sequence: TGTGCCAGCAGCGCGCGGCCCGCTGGGGGGTCACAAAACACCATATATTTT.

This clone has a single count. This chain connects TRBV7-6 to TRBJ2-3; 13 nucleotides align to TRBD2. The germline V gene encodes CDR1 SGHVS and CDR2 FNYEAQ. V shed 4 bases, J shed 3 bases, and the junction held 7 bases outside the gene matches. The CDR3 runs 17 residues. CDR3 residues: CASSSRTSGSHTDTQYF. The DNA for the CDR3 is TGTGCCAGCAGCTCCCGGACTAGCGGGAGTCATACAGATACGCAGTATTTT. Full variable domain (remainder filled in from reference TRBV7-6 and TRBJ2-3): GAGVSQSPRYKVTKRGQDVALRCDPISGHVSLYWYRQALGQGPEFLTYFNYEAQQDKSGLPNDRFSAERPEGSISTLTIQRTEQRDSAMYRCASSSRTSGSHTDTQYFGPGTRLTVL.

Concerning this clone: A junction end diverges from the germline sequence, so it may reflect a read error. The chain employs TRBV28 and TRBJ2-7, with D possibly being TRBD1 (6 bases). This CDR3 has 13 amino acids. Germline V gene lookup returns CDR1 MDHEN and CDR2 SYDVKM. The CDR3 loop is CASSWVQGTPPTF. DNA for the CDR3: TGTGCCAGCAGTTGGGTTCAGGGGACGCCCCCGACCTTC.

This clone came up once. V is TRBV6-5 and J is TRBJ2-3; 9 bases fit TRBD2. CDR3 length: 15 amino acids. CDR1 is MNHEY and CDR2 is SVGAGI in the germline V gene. The V gene end was trimmed by 6 bases and the J gene end by 5 bases; junction bases not matched to a gene: 9. The chain's CDR3 is CASRKGGGGGDTQYF. The DNA for the CDR3 is TGTGCCAGCAGGAAGGGTGGCGGGGGGGGAGATACGCAGTATTTT.

The chain employs TRBV9 and TRBJ1-3; 9 bases are shared with TRBD1. Germline V gene lookup returns CDR1 SGDLS and CDR2 YYNGEE. The length of the CDR3 is 16 residues. The trim removed 3 bases at V and 3 bases at J, leaving 7 bases unmatched. CDR3: CASSGQQGAIGNTIYF. The CDR3 nucleotides are TGTGCCAGCAGCGGACAACAGGGGGCGATTGGAAACACCATATATTTT.

The chain recombines TRBV7-9 with TRBJ2-7, with 7 positions matching TRBD1. Germline CDR1 and CDR2: SEHNR and FQNEAQ (reference sequence). CDR3 length: 13 amino acids. With 8 bases clipped from V and 6 bases from J, the junction kept 10 bases outside the gene matches. The CDR3 sequence is CASGFYRGSEQYF. CDR3 nucleotides: TGTGCCAGCGGATTTTACAGGGGTTCCGAGCAGTACTTC.

The chain has TRBV5-5 and TRBJ2-1; 9 positions agree with TRBD1. Germline V lookup: CDR1 SGHKS, CDR2 YYEKEE (reference sequence). The CDR3 is made up of 15 amino acids. V lost 1 base, J lost 4 bases, and 3 bases stayed unmatched. CDR3 coding DNA: TGTGCCAGCAGCTTGACAGGGGGCGCTTACAATGAGCAGTTCTTC. Translated, it gives CASSLTGGAYNEQFF.

The J gene is TRBJ1-4, the V gene TRBV28; TRBD1 matches 7 bases. V was clipped by 4 bases and J by 0 bases; unmatched bases: 2. CDR3 length equals 15 residues. Germline CDR1 MDHEN, CDR2 SYDVKM. In nucleotides, the CDR3 is TGTGCCAGCAGTTCAGGGGGGTCAACTAATGAAAAACTGTTTTTT. This sequence encodes CASSSGGSTNEKLFF.

V gene TRBV24-1 combines with J gene TRBJ2-1, with TRBD1 as a possible D gene (5 bases). CDR1 and CDR2 (germline): KGHDR, SFDVKD. Trimming removed 4 bases at V and 2 bases at J, with 11 bases between. The CDR3 contains 15 residues. This CDR3 is CATSDPDRPYNEQFF. CDR3 DNA: TGTGCCACCAGTGACCCCGACAGACCCTACAATGAGCAGTTCTTC.

The chain is built from TRBV5-1 and TRBJ1-6; D is unclear. Trimming cost V 3 bases and J 11 bases, with 15 bases left between them. CDR1 and CDR2 from the germline V gene are SGHRS and YFSETQ. CDR3 length: 14 residues. The DNA for the CDR3 is TGCGCCAGCAGCTACGGGTCCGGTGAGGCACCCCTCCACTTT. Its protein product is CASSYGSGEAPLHF.

The chain uses TRBV5-1 and TRBJ1-1; no clear D. Germline CDR1 is SGHRS and CDR2 is YFSETQ. Trimming left V 1 base short and J 5 bases short, with 12 bases between. The CDR3 contains 14 residues. CDR3 amino acids: CASSLPLGQTEAFF. CDR3 DNA sequence: TGCGCCAGCAGCTTGCCCCTAGGCCAAACTGAAGCTTTCTTT.

The chain links TRBV19 to TRBJ2-2, with 8 bases that match TRBD1. Germline V CDR1 and CDR2: LNHDA, SQIVND (reference sequence). Losses at the gene ends were 4 bases for V and 4 bases for J; bases not matched to a gene: 14. CDR3 length: 18 amino acids. The CDR3 bases are TGTGCCAGTAGTAGGGGCAGGGGGCGGTTTACGCCCACCGGGGAGCTGTTTTTT. It specifies CASSRGRGRFTPTGELFF.

This clone was seen only a few times. The V call is TRBV30, the J call TRBJ1-2; D ambiguous. The CDR3 totals 14 residues. The V gene lost 3 bases and the J gene lost 4 bases, with 15 bases spanning the gap. Germline CDR1 GTSNPN, CDR2 SVGIG (reference sequence). The CDR3 here is CAWSGGNWFYGYTF. CDR3 in DNA: TGTGCCTGGAGCGGTGGTAATTGGTTCTATGGCTACACCTTC.

This clone was detected only once. CDR3 protein: CASSLRFGGLNYGYTF. CDR3 nucleotides: TGTGCCAGCAGCCTAAGATTTGGGGGGTTAAACTATGGCTACACCTTC. The chain has TRBV3-1 (or the pseudogene TRBV3-2) and TRBJ1-2; weak D call: TRBD1 (5 bases). This CDR3 is 16 amino acids long. V was pared by 4 bases and J by 2 bases, with 17 bases between. The germline V gene encodes CDR1 LGHDT and CDR2 YNNKEL (reference sequence).

In DNA form, the CDR3 reads TGTGCCAGCAGGGGGACAGGGATCTATGGCTACACCTTC. This codes for CASRGTGIYGYTF. The chain has TRBV12-3 or TRBV12-4 and TRBJ1-2, with TRBD1 identical over 9 bases. Germline trimming cut 6 bases from V and 4 bases from J; bases unmatched to any gene: 3. This CDR3 has 13 residues.

J is TRBJ2-1 and V is TRBV11-2, with no clear D. CDR3 length: 11 amino acids. Per germline, CDR1 SGHAT and CDR2 FQNNGV. The V and J ends lost 5 bases and 6 bases respectively, with 5 bases between them. CDR3 in DNA: TGTGCCAGCAGCCCTTCCAATGAGCAGTTCTTC. It specifies CASSPSNEQFF.